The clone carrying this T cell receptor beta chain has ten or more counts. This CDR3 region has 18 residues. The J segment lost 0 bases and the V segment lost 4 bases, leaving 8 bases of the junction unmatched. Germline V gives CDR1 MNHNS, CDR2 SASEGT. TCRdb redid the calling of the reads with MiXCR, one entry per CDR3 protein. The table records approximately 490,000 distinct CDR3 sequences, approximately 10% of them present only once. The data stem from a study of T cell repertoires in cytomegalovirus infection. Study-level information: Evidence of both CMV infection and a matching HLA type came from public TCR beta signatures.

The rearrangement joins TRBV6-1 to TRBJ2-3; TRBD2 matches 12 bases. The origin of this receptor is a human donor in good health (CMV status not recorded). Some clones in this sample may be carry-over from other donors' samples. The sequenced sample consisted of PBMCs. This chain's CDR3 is CASSVPLAGGRSTDTQYF. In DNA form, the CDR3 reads TGTGCCAGCAGTGTTCCACTAGCGGGAGGTAGGAGCACAGATACGCAGTATTTT.